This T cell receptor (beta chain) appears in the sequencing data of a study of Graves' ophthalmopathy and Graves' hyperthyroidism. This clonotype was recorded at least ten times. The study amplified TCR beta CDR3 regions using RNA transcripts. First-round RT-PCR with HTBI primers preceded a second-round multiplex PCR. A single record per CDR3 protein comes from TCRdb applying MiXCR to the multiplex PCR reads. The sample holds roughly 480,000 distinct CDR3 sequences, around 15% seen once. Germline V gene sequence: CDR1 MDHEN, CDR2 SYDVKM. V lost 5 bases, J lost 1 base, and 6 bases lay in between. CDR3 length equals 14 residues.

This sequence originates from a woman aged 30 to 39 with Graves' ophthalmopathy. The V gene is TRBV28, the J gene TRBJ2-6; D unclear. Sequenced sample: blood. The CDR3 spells CASSRRSGANVLTF. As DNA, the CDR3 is TGTGCCAGCAGTCGGAGATCTGGGGCCAACGTCCTGACTTTC.